There are a few counts of the clone carrying this TCR beta chain. The entry originates in a study of T-cell memory formation after mild COVID-19. TCRdb re-called the 5' RACE reads through MiXCR, storing one row per CDR3 protein. The repertoire holds just over 150,000 distinct CDR3 sequences, 30% to 35% seen once, with approximately 12% in the top ten. Trimming removed 3 bases from V and 2 bases from J; junction bases left unmatched: 5. CDR3 size: 16 residues. Per germline, CDR1 SGHRS and CDR2 YFSETQ. The TCR sequence derives from an adult woman who had mild COVID-19 (a few samples of this study predate the infection). Cell type and time point are not known. This chain connects TRBV5-1 to TRBJ1-3, with 10 positions matching TRBD1. Sample: PBMCs or a T cell subset sorted from them (not recorded which). In DNA form, the CDR3 reads TGCGCCAGCAGCTCCGGAGGGACAGGGGCTGGAAACACCATATATTTT. Translated: CASSSGGTGAGNTIYF. Full variable domain (outside the CDR3, taken from reference TRBV5-1 and TRBJ1-3): KAGVTQTPRYLIKTRGQQVTLSCSPISGHRSVSWYQQTPGQGLQFLFEYFSETQRNKGNFPGRFSGRQFSNSRSEMNVSTLELGDSALYLCASSSGGTGAGNTIYFGEGSWLTVV.